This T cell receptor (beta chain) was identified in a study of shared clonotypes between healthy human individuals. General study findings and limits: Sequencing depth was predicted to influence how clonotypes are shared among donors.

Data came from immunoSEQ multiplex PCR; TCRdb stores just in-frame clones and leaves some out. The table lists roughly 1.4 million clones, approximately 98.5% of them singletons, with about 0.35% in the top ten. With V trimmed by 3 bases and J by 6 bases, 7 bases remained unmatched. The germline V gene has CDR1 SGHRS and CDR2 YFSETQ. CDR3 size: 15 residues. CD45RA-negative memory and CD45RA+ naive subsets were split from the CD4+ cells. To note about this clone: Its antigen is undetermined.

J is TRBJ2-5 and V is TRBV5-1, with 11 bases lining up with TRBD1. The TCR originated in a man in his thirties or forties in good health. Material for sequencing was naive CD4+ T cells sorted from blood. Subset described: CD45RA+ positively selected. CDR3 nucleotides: TGCGCCAGCAGCTGGGACGGACAGGGGGCGAAGACCCAGTACTTC. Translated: CASSWDGQGAKTQYF.